This T cell receptor beta chain was sequenced for a study of blood T cells in healthy people across ages. The second PCR ran 7 to 11 cycles with a sample-barcoded 5' primer and J-beta primers. TCRdb called the 5' RACE reads again in MiXCR, with one record for every CDR3 protein. The sample has 910,000 or so distinct CDR3 sequences, roughly half seen once. Note on this clonotype: Its antigen is still unknown.

Study results and limitations: Strong correlation existed between TCR beta diversity and naive T cell percentage.

Sequencing used blood. The clonotype was recovered from a woman between 55 and 75 years old in good health.

The CDR3 sequence: CASSSLTGRDEQYF. The DNA for the CDR3 is TGTGCCAGCTCATCGCTGACAGGAAGGGACGAGCAGTACTTC. This chain joins TRBV18 and TRBJ2-7; weak D call: TRBD1 (6 bases). The CDR3 has 14 residues. V was clipped by 5 bases and J by 5 bases, with 16 bases between them. From germline, CDR1 is KGHSH and CDR2 LQKENI.